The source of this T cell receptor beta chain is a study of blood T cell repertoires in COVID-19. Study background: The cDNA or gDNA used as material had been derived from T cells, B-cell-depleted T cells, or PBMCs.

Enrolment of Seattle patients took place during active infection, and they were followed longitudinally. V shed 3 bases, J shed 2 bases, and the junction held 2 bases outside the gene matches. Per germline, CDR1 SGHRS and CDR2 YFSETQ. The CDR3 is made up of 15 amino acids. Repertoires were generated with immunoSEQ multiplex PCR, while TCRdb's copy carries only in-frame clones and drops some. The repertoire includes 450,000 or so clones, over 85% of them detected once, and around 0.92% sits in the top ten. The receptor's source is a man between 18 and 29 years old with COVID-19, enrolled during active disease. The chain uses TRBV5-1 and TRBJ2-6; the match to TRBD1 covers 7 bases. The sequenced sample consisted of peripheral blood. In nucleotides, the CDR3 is TGCGCCAGCAGCTCGCAGGGGGCTGGGGCCAACGTCCTGACTTTC. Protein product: CASSSQGAGANVLTF.